The 14 T cell receptor beta chains given below trace back to one sample, sequenced in a study of shared clonotypes between healthy human individuals. Sequencing used immunoSEQ multiplex PCR; TCRdb keeps in-frame clones, though not all of them. The sample gives under 2.5 million clones, around 93% of which show up once; approximately 0.4% is in the top ten. Input material: naive CD4+ T cells from PBMCs. Subset specified: CD45RA+ positively selected. These receptors were collected from a man aged 18 to 35 in good health. Some clones in this sample may be carry-over from other donors' samples.

V gene TRBV9 combines with J gene TRBJ1-3; D is possibly TRBD1 (6 bases). In germline, CDR1 is SGDLS, CDR2 YYNGEE. The CDR3 has 17 amino acids. V was trimmed by 3 bases and J by 3 bases, leaving 19 bases between them. CDR3 nucleotide sequence: TGTGCCAGCAGCGCCAACTGGGACAAGGGTCGTGGAAACACCATATATTTT. Protein product: CASSANWDKGRGNTIYF.

This rearrangement joins TRBV5-6 to TRBJ1-1, with unresolved D. CDR1 and CDR2 (germline): SGHDT, YYEEEE. The CDR3 is 15 residues long. Trimming took off 1 base at V and 0 bases at J, with 10 bases between the two ends. In DNA, the CDR3 is TGTGCCAGCAGCTTGCTCTCATGGGTGAACACTGAAGCTTTCTTT. Protein sequence: CASSLLSWVNTEAFF.

V usage is TRBV10-1 and J usage is TRBJ2-1; 7 bases agree with TRBD1. Germline-derived CDR1 and CDR2 are WNHNN and SYGVQD (reference sequence). J lost 6 bases, V lost 5 bases, and 13 bases had no gene match. The CDR3 loop spans 16 amino acids. DNA for the CDR3: TGCGCCAGCAGTCGTGGACAGGCCGCCGGAAGCAATGAGCAGTTCTTC. Protein sequence: CASSRGQAAGSNEQFF.

The chain couples TRBV25-1 to TRBJ1-3, with 7 nucleotides matching TRBD1. Unmatched junction bases numbered 5, after V lost 7 bases and J lost 2 bases. Germline lookup yields CDR1 MGHDK and CDR2 SYGVNS. This CDR3 is 14 amino acids long. The CDR3 DNA reads as TGTGCCAGCACCCGAGGGGGCACTGGAAACACCATATATTTT. Amino acids: CASTRGGTGNTIYF.

This sequence joins TRBV6-5 and TRBJ2-7; 8 nucleotides line up with TRBD2. CDR3 length: 13 residues. Losses at the gene ends were 6 bases for V and 5 bases for J; bases not matched to a gene: 6. CDR1 and CDR2 from the germline V gene are MNHEY and SVGAGI. The CDR3 sequence is CASSRGGEHEQYF. The CDR3 DNA is TGTGCCAGCAGCCGGGGGGGGGAGCACGAGCAGTACTTC.

This clone came up once. V is TRBV5-1 and J is TRBJ2-2; 9 nucleotides line up with TRBD1. Germline loops: CDR1 SGHRS, CDR2 YFSETQ. The CDR3 is 16 amino acids. The J segment lost 4 bases and the V segment lost 3 bases, leaving 7 bases of the junction unmatched. The CDR3 DNA reads as TGCGCCAGCAGCTCGCCGGACAGGGGACGCACCGGGGAGCTGTTTTTT. Translated, it gives CASSSPDRGRTGELFF.

This clone was detected once. V usage is TRBV5-6 and J usage is TRBJ2-7; 7 bases map to TRBD1. Losses at the gene ends were 1 base for V and 2 bases for J; bases not matched to a gene: 3. The CDR3 runs 14 residues. CDR1 and CDR2 (germline): SGHDT, YYEEEE. The CDR3 DNA sequence: TGTGCCAGCAGCTTGTTCGGACAGGCCTACGAGCAGTACTTC. Residues: CASSLFGQAYEQYF.

The chain uses TRBV28 and TRBJ2-7; TRBD1 agrees at 7 bases. The CDR3 spans 14 residues. Germline lookup yields CDR1 MDHEN and CDR2 SYDVKM. V gave up 4 bases and J gave up 6 bases; unmatched junction bases: 9. The CDR3 region has the DNA TGTGCCAGCAGTTCGCACAGGGGAAGTCTCGAGCAGTACTTC. Its protein product is CASSSHRGSLEQYF.

The chain uses TRBV19 and TRBJ2-7; maybe TRBD1 (7 bases). V gave up 5 bases and J gave up 4 bases, with 21 bases separating them. This CDR3 is 16 amino acids long. CDR1 LNHDA and CDR2 SQIVND come from the germline V gene (reference sequence). The CDR3 DNA is TGTGCCAGTAGTGAAACTTGGGGGGACAGTTCTTACGAGCAGTACTTC. It translates to CASSETWGDSSYEQYF.

The chain uses TRBV4-2 and TRBJ2-3, with D perhaps given as TRBD1 or TRBD2 (5 bases each). Germline V lookup: CDR1 LGHNA, CDR2 YNFKEQ. CDR3 length equals 15 residues. The V end lost 4 bases, the J end lost 2 bases, and 13 bases lay between the germline ends. The CDR3 spells CASSPVSGTTDTQYF. The DNA of the CDR3 is TGTGCCAGCAGCCCCGTGTCAGGGACCACAGATACGCAGTATTTT.

The chain employs TRBV28 and TRBJ1-3, with no clear D. The CDR3 runs 12 residues. Germline CDR1 reads MDHEN; CDR2 reads SYDVKM. Trimming took off 5 bases at V and 3 bases at J, with 5 bases between the two ends. The CDR3 sequence is CASSERGNTIYF. The CDR3 nucleotides are TGTGCCAGCAGTGAACGTGGAAACACCATATATTTT.

This sequence joins TRBV19 and TRBJ2-5; 9 bases align to TRBD1. Losses at the gene ends were 3 bases for V and 4 bases for J; bases not matched to a gene: 3. The germline V gene encodes CDR1 LNHDA and CDR2 SQIVND (reference sequence). The CDR3 sequence is 14 residues long. CDR3 region: CASSILTGGETQYF. CDR3 nucleotide sequence: TGTGCCAGTAGTATCCTGACAGGGGGAGAGACCCAGTACTTC.

V and J are TRBV4-1 and TRBJ2-7; 13 bases match TRBD2. Looked up from germline, CDR1 is MGHRA and CDR2 is YSYEKL. Germline trimming cut 1 base from V and 7 bases from J; bases unmatched to any gene: 7. The CDR3 spans 16 residues. Written as DNA, the CDR3 is TGCGCCAGCAGCCAAGGGTGGACTAGCGGGAGTAGGGAGCAGTACTTC. It is translated as CASSQGWTSGSREQYF.

The chain joins TRBV5-5 to TRBJ1-1, with a tentative D call TRBD1 (5 bases). The V gene lost 4 bases and the J gene lost 3 bases, with 16 bases spanning the gap. The germline gives CDR1 SGHKS, CDR2 YYEKEE (reference sequence). The CDR3 runs 15 residues. CDR3 residues: CASSNRLGRDTEAFF. The DNA for the CDR3 is TGTGCCAGCAGCAACAGGCTAGGGAGAGACACTGAAGCTTTCTTT.